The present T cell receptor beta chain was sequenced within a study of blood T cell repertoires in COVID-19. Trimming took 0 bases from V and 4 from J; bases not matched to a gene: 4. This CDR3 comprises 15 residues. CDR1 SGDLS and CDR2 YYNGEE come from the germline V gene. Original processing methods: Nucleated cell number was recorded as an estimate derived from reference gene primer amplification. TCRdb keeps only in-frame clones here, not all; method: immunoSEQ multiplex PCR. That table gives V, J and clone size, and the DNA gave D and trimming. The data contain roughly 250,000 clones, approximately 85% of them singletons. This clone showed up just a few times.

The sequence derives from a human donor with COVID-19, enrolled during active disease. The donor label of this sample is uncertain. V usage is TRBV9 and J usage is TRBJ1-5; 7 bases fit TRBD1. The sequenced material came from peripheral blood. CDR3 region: CASSVDPGQNQPQHF. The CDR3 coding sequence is TGTGCCAGCAGCGTAGATCCGGGACAGAATCAGCCCCAGCATTTT.